The entry below describes one TCR beta chain. Its antigen is currently unknown. The data belong to a study of post-analysis software for immune sequencing data. Trimming cost V 2 bases and J 8 bases, with 21 bases left between them. Germline CDR1 and CDR2: SEHNR and FQNEAQ (reference sequence). The CDR3 sequence is 16 residues long. Study conclusions and caveats: Same-batch samples co-clustered strongly by F measure. The study found TRBV5-6, TRBV5-1 and TRBV20-1 among roughly 5 TRBV segments more frequent in patients than controls.

TCR beta cDNA libraries had unique molecular identifiers. Researchers reported a few hundred thousand cDNA molecules coming from about 0.98 to 11 million T cells. In TCRdb, the PCR reads were re-called with MiXCR into one record per CDR3 protein. The sample shows about 540,000 distinct CDR3 sequences, around 31% of them seen only once. The chain uses TRBV7-9 and TRBJ1-2; D gene ambiguous. The receptor's source is a girl aged 2-17 years with multiple sclerosis. Sequenced material: blood. DNA for the CDR3: TGTGCCAGCAGCTTAAGTGTCCGGCAGACTCCGGGGGGCTACACCTTC. Amino acid sequence: CASSLSVRQTPGGYTF.